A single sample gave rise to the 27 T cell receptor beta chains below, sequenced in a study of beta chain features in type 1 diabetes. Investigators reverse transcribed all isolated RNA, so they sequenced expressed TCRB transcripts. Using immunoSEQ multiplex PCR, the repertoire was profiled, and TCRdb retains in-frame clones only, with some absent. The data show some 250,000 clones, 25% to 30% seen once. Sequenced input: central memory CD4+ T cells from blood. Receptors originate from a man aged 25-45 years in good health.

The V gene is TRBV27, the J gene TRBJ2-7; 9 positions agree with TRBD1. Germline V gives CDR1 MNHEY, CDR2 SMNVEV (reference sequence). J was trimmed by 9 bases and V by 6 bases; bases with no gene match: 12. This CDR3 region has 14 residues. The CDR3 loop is CASSWGQGLDGQYF. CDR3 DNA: TGTGCCAGCAGCTGGGGACAGGGTCTCGACGGGCAGTACTTC.

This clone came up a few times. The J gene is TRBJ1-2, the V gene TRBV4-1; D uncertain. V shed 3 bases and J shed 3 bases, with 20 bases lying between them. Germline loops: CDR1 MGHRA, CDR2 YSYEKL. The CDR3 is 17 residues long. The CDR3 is CASSQELKRGGDYGYTF. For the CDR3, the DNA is TGCGCCAGCAGCCAGGAGCTAAAGCGCGGCGGGGACTATGGCTACACCTTC.

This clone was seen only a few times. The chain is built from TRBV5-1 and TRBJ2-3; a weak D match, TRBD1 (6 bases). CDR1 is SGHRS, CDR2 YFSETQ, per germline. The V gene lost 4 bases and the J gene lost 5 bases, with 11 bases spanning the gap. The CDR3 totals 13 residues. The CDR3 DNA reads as TGCGCCAGCAGCGACGTAGGGGGAGATACGCAGTATTTT. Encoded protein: CASSDVGGDTQYF.

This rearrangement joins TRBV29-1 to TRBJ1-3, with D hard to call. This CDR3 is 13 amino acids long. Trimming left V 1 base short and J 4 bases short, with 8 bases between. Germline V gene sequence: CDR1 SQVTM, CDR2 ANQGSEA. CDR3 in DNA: TGCAGCGTTGAAGGAAGGGCAGGAAACACCATATATTTT. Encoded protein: CSVEGRAGNTIYF.

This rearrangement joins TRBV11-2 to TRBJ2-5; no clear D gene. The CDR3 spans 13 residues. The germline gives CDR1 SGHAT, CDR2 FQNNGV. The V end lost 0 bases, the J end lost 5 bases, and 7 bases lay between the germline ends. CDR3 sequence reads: CASSLEGSETQYF. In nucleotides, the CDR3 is TGTGCCAGCAGCTTAGAAGGTTCCGAGACCCAGTACTTC.

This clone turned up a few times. The CDR3 region has the DNA TGTGCCACCAGCAGTGGGGGGTACCTAGCCAAAAACATTCAGTACTTC. Translation gives CATSSGGYLAKNIQYF. The chain uses TRBV15 and TRBJ2-4; D may be TRBD2 (6 bases). Germline V gives CDR1 LNHNV, CDR2 YYDKDF (reference sequence). The V gene lost 3 bases and the J gene lost 0 bases, with 12 bases spanning the gap. The CDR3 is 16 residues long.

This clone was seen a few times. As DNA, the CDR3 is TGTGCCAGCAGCCAAGTGGGACTAGCGGGGGCCGTTGAGCAGTTCTTC. Protein sequence: CASSQVGLAGAVEQFF. The chain uses TRBV4-2 and TRBJ2-1; 14 bases agree with TRBD2. J gave up 9 bases and V 1 base, and 5 bases lay outside the gene matches. CDR3 length: 16 residues. CDR1 and CDR2 (germline): LGHNA, YNFKEQ.

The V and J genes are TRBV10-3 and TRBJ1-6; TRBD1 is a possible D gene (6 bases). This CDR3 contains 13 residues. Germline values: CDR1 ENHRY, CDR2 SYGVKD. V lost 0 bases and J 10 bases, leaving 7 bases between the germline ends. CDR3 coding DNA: TGTGCCATCAGTGAGTCGGGGGCCTCACCCCTCCACTTT. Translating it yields CAISESGASPLHF.

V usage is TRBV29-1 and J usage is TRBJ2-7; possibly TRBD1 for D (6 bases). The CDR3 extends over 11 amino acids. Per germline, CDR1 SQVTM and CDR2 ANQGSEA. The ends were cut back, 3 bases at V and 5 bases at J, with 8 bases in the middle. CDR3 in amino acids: CSVEHRDEQYF. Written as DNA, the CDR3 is TGCAGCGTTGAGCACAGGGACGAGCAGTACTTC.

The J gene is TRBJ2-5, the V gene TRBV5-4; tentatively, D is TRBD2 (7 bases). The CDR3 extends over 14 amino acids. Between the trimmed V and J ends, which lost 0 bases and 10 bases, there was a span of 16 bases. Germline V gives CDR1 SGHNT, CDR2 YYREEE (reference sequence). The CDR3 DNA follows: TGTGCCAGCAGCTTGGAGGGGGGGAGTCGCGACCAGTACTTC. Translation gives CASSLEGGSRDQYF. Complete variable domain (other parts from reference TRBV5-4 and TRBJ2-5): ETGVTQSPTHLIKTRGQQVTLRCSSQSGHNTVSWYQQALGQGPQFIFQYYREEENGRGNFPPRFSGLQFPNYSSELNVNALELDDSALYLCASSLEGGSRDQYFGPGTRLLVL.

The DNA of the CDR3 is TGTGCCAGCTCACGAGACAGCTGGGGACGGAATACGCAGTATTTT. It is translated as CASSRDSWGRNTQYF. V is TRBV18 and J is TRBJ2-3; D might be TRBD1 or TRBD2, each matching 5 bases. The germline V and J ends were trimmed by 4 bases and 7 bases, with 18 bases remaining between them. The CDR3 is 15 amino acids. Germline CDR1 and CDR2: KGHSH and LQKENI.

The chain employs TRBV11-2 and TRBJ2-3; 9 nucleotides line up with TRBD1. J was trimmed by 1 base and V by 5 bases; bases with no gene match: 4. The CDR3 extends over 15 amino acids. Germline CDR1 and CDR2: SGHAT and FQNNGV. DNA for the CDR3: TGTGCCAGCAGCGTACAGGGGGCAGGCACAGATACGCAGTATTTT. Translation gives CASSVQGAGTDTQYF.

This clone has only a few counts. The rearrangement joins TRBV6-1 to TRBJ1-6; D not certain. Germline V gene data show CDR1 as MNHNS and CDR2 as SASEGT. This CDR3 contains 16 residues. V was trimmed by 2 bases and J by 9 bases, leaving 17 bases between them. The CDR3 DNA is TGTGCCAGCAGTGAATTGGTATCCGCCCCAAGTTCACCCCTCCACTTT. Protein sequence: CASSELVSAPSSPLHF.

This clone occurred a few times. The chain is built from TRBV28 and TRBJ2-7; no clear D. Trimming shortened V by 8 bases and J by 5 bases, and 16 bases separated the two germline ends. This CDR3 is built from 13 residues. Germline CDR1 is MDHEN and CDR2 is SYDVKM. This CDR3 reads CASLRSVSDEQYF. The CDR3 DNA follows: TGTGCCAGCCTCCGCTCGGTATCCGACGAGCAGTACTTC.

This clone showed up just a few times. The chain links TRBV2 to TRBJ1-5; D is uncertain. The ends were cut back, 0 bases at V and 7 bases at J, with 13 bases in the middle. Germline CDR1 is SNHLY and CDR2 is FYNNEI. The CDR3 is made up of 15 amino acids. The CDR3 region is CASSEAMGLGQPQHF. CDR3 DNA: TGTGCCAGCAGTGAAGCTATGGGCTTGGGACAGCCCCAGCATTTT.

This chain's CDR3 is CSVRDSTTTDTQYF. CDR3 bases: TGCAGCGTTCGCGACTCCACAACCACAGATACGCAGTATTTT. The genes are TRBV29-1 and TRBJ2-3; D ambiguous. This CDR3 spans 14 amino acids. The germline V and J ends were trimmed by 5 bases and 2 bases, with 14 bases remaining between them. Germline V gene sequence: CDR1 SQVTM, CDR2 ANQGSEA.

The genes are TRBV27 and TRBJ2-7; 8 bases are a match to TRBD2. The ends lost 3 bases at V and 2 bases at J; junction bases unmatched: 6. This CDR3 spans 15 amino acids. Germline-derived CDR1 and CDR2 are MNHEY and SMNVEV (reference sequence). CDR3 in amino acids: CASSFVTSAAYEQYF. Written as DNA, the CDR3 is TGTGCCAGCAGTTTTGTGACTAGCGCTGCCTACGAGCAGTACTTC.

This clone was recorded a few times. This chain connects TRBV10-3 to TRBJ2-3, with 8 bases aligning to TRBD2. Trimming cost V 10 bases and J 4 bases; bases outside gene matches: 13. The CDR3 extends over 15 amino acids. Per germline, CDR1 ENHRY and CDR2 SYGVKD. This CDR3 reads CASRAGGSNADTQYF. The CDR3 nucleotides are TGTGCCAGCAGGGCGGGGGGCTCTAATGCAGATACGCAGTATTTT.

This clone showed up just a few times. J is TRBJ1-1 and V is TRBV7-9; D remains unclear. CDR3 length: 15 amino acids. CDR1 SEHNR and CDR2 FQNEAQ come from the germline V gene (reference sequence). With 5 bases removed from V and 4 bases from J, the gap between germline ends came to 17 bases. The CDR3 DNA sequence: TGTGCCAGCAGCGAAGATGGGGATGTGGTCACTGAAGCTTTCTTT. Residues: CASSEDGDVVTEAFF.

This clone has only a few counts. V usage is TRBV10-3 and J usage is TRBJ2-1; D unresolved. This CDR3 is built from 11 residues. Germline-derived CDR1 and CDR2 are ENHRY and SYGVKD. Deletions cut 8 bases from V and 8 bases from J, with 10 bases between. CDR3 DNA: TGTGCCATCTCTAGTCTCTATGAGCAGTTCTTC. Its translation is CAISSLYEQFF.

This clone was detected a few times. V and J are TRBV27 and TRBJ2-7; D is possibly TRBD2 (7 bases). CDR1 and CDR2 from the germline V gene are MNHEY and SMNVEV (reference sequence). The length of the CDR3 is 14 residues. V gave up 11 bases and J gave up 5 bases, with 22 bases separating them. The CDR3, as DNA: TGTGCCCTCGGGGGCGGGGGATCTCTCGACGAGCAGTACTTC. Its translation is CALGGGGSLDEQYF.

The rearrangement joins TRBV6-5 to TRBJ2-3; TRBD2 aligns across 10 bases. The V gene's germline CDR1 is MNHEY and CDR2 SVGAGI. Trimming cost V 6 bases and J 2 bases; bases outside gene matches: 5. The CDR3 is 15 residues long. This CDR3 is CASSVSGRATDTQYF. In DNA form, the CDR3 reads TGTGCCAGCAGCGTGAGCGGGAGGGCCACAGATACGCAGTATTTT.

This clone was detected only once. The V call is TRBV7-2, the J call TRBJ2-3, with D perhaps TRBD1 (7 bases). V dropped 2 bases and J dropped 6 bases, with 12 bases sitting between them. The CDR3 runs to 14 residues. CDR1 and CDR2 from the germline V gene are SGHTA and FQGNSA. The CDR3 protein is CASSLQGGEDTQYF. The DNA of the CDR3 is TGTGCCAGCAGCTTACAGGGGGGCGAGGATACGCAGTATTTT.

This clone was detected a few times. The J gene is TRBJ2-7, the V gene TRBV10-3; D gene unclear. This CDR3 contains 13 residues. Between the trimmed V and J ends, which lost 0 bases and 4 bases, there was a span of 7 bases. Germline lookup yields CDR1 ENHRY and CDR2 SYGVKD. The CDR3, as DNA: TGTGCCATCAGTGAGTCTGGCAGTTACGAGCAGTACTTC. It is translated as CAISESGSYEQYF.

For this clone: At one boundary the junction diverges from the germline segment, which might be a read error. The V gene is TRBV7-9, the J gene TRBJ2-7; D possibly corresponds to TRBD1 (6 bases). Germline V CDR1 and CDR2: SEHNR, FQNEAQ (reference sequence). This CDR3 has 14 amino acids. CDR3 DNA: TGTGCCAGCAGCTTATCTATCGGTCGACAGGTGTGGGACTTC. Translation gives CASSLSIGRQVWDF.

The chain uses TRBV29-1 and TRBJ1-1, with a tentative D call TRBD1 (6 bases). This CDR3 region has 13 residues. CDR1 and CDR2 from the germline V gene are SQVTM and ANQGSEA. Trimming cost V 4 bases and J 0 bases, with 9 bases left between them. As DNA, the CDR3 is TGCAGCGTTGTAGGGGGATTGAACACTGAAGCTTTCTTT. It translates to CSVVGGLNTEAFF.

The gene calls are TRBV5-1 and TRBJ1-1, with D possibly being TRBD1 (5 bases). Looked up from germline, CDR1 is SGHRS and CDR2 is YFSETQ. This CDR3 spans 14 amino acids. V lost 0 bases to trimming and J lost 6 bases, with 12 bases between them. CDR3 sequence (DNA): TGCGCCAGCAGCTTGGCAGACAGATTGGCTGAAGCTTTCTTT. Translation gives CASSLADRLAEAFF.